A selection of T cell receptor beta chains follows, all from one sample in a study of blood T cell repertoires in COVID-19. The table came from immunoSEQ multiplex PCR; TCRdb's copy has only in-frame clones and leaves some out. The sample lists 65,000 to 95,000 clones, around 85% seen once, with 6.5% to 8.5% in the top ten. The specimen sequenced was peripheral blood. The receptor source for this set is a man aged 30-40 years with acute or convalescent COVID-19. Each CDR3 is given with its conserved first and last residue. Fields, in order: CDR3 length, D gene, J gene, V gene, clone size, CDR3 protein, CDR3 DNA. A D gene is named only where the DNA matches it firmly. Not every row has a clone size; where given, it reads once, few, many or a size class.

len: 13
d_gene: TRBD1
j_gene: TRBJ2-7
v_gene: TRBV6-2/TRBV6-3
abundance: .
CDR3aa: CASSRDRGNEQYF
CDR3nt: TGTGCCAGCAGTAGGGACAGGGGTAACGAGCAGTACTTC

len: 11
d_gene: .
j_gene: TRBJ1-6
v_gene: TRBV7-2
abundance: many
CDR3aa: CASSLNSPLHF
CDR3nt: TGTGCCAGCAGCCTAAATTCACCCCTCCACTTT

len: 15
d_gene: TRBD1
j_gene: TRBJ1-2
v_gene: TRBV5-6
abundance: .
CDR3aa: CASSLVPGQGSGYTF
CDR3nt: TGTGCCAGCAGCTTGGTTCCTGGACAGGGGAGCGGCTACACCTTC

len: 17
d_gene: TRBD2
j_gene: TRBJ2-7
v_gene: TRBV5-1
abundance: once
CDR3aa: CASSFSQWDYHSYEQYF
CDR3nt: TGCGCCAGCAGCTTCTCCCAATGGGACTACCACTCCTACGAGCAGTACTTC

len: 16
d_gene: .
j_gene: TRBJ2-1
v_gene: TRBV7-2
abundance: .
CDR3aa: CASSLVPGEKSNEQFF
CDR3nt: TGTGCCAGCAGCCTAGTTCCGGGAGAAAAAAGCAATGAGCAGTTCTTC

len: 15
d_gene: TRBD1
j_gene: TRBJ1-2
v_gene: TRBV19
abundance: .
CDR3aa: CASSNQGEGEDGYTF
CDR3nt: TGTGCCAGTAGTAACCAGGGGGAAGGTGAAGATGGCTACACCTTC

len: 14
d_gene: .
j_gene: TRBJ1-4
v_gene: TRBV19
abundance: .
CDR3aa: CASSIVARGEKLFF
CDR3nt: TGTGCCAGTAGTATAGTAGCCCGGGGTGAAAAACTGTTTTTT

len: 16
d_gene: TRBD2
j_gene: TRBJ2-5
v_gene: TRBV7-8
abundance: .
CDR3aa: CASSLAGLAGGETQYF
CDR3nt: TGTGCCAGCAGCTTAGCGGGACTAGCGGGAGGAGAGACCCAGTACTTC

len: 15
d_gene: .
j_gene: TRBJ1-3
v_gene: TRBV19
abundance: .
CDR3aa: CASRLSSASGNTIYF
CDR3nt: TGTGCCAGTAGACTAAGCAGCGCCTCTGGAAACACCATATATTTT

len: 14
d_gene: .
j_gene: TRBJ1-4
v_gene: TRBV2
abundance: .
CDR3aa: CASRDDLYGEKLFF
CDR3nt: TGTGCCAGCAGAGACGACTTATACGGTGAAAAACTGTTTTTT

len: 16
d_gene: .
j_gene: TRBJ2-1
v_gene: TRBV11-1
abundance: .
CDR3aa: CASSLDRGNSYNEQFF
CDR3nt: TGTGCCAGCAGCTTAGACCGCGGGAACTCCTACAATGAGCAGTTCTTC

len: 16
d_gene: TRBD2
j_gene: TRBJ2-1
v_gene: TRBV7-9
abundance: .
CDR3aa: CASSLETSGRGNEQFF
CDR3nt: TGTGCCAGCAGCCTCGAGACTAGCGGGAGAGGGAATGAGCAGTTCTTC

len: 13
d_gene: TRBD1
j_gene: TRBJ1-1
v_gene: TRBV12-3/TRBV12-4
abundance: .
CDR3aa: CASRGDSLTEAFF
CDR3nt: TGTGCCAGCAGGGGGGACAGTCTCACTGAAGCTTTCTTT

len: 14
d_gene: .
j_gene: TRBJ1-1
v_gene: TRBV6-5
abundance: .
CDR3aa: CASSYSMRATEAFF
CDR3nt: TGTGCCAGCAGTTACTCGATGCGAGCCACTGAAGCTTTCTTT

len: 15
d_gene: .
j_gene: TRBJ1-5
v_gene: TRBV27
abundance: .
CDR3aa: CASRSEGAYNQPQHF
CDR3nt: TGTGCCAGCAGGTCCGAAGGGGCCTACAATCAGCCCCAGCATTTT

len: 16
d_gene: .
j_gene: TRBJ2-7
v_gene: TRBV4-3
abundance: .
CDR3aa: CASSQDSGGTTYEQYF
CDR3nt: TGCGCCAGCAGCCAAGATTCGGGCGGGACGACCTACGAGCAGTACTTC

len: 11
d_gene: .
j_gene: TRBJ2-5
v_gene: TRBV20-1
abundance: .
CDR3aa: CSAREWETQYF
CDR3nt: TGCAGTGCTAGGGAGTGGGAGACCCAGTACTTC

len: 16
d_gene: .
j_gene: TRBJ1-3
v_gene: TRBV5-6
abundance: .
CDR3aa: CASSLVQGNSGNTIYF
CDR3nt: TGTGCCAGCAGCTTGGTGCAGGGGAACTCTGGAAACACCATATATTTT

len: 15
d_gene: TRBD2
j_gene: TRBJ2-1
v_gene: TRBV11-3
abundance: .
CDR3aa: CASSLEASGSNEQFF
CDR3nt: TGTGCCAGCAGCTTAGAGGCTAGCGGGAGCAATGAGCAGTTCTTC

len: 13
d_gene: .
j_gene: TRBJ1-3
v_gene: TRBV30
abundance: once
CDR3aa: CAWSTGSGNTIYF
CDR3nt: TGTGCCTGGAGCACAGGCTCTGGAAACACCATATATTTT

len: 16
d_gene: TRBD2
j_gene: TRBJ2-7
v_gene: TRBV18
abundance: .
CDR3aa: CASSLQPTSGAYEQYF
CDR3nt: TGTGCCAGCTCCCTTCAACCGACTAGCGGGGCCTACGAGCAGTACTTC

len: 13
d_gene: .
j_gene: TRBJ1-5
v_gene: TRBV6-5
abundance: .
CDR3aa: CASSYSPGQPQHF
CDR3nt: TGTGCCAGCAGTTACTCTCCGGGGCAGCCCCAGCATTTT

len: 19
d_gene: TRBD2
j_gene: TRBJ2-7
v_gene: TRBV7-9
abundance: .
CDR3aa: CASSLKGRWDRLAAYEQYF
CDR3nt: TGTGCCAGCAGCCTAAAGGGCCGTTGGGATAGACTAGCGGCCTACGAGCAGTACTTC

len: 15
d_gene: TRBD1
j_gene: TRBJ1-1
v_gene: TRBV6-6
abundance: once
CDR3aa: CASLRQGGMNTEAFF
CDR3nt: TGTGCCAGCTTGAGACAGGGAGGAATGAACACTGAAGCTTTCTTT

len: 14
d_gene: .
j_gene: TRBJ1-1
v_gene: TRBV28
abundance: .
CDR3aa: CASSLPTAGTEAFF
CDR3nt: TGTGCCAGCAGTTTACCCACTGCGGGCACTGAAGCTTTCTTT

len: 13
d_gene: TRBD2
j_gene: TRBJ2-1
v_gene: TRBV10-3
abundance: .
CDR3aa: CAIRRTSGNEQFF
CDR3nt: TGTGCCATCAGGCGGACTAGCGGGAACGAGCAGTTCTTC

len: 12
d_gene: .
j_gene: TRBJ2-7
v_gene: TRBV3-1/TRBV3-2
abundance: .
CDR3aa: CASSQSRGREYF
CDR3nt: TGTGCCAGCAGCCAATCGAGGGGGAGGGAGTACTTC

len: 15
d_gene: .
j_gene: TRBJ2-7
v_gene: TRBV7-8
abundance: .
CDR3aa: CASSQRRQVTYEQYF
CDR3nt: TGTGCCAGCAGCCAGCGGCGACAGGTAACCTACGAGCAGTACTTC

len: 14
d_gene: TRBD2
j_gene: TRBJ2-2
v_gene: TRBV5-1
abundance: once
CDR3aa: CASLLAVNTGELFF
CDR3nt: TGCGCCAGCCTCCTAGCGGTGAACACCGGGGAGCTGTTTTTT

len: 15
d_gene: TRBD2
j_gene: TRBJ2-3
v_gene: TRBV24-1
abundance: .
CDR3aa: CATRGVGEGADTQYF
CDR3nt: TGTGCCACCAGGGGGGTCGGGGAGGGCGCAGATACGCAGTATTTT

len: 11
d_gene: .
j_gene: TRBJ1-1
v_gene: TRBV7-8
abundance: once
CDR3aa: CASRRDYEAFF
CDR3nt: TGTGCCAGCAGGCGTGACTATGAAGCTTTCTTT

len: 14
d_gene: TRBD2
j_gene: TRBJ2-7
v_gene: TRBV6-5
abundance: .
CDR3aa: CASRAGGPSYEQYF
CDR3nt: TGTGCCAGCAGAGCGGGAGGGCCGTCTTACGAGCAGTACTTC